This T cell receptor (beta chain) was documented in a study of cytomegalovirus exposure and HLA in healthy donors. The overall study: Among the roughly 370 genotyped donors, 65% to 90% were placed in the Caucasian-associated ancestry cluster.

Donors had nominal health at sampling but likely had unrecorded immune exposures. The CDR3 contains 16 residues. The V gene end was trimmed by 2 bases and the J gene end by 2 bases; junction bases not matched to a gene: 11. The germline V gene encodes CDR1 GTSNPN and CDR2 SVGIG (reference sequence). The study ran its PCR with 60 Vbeta and 13 Jbeta primers. The protocol was immunoSEQ multiplex PCR, while the TCRdb copy is restricted to in-frame clones and leaves out a portion. The sample records 80,000 to 100,000 clones, about 81% being singletons. The origin of this receptor is a man aged 40-55 years in good health and CMV-seronegative. The sequenced sample consisted of PBMCs. The gene calls are TRBV30 and TRBJ2-7, with TRBD2 matching over 8 bases. In nucleotides, the CDR3 is TGTGCCTGGAGTCTTCGGGGGGGGATAGGTGCCTACGAGCAGTACTTC. Translating gives CAWSLRGGIGAYEQYF. The variable domain in full, with the rest retrieved from reference TRBV30 and TRBJ2-7, is SQTIHQWPATLVQPVGSPLSLECTVEGTSNPNLYWYRQAAGRGLQLLFYSVGIGQISSEVPQNLSASRPQDRQFILSSKKLLLSDSGFYLCAWSLRGGIGAYEQYFGPGTRLTVT.